Below are 19 T cell receptor beta chains sequenced from a single sample in a study of T cell changes during pregnancy in multiple sclerosis (dated by TCRdb to between 2018 and 2021). The library was obtained by the immunoSEQ multiplex PCR assay. This immuneACCESS table, as held by TCRdb, lists in-frame sequences with V and J called but not all clones. Of the missing ones, under half trace to an unresolved V gene in checked studies; the others have no known cause. The sample profile shows about 69,000 clones; about nine tenths of them were found once. Roughly 1.4% of the sample goes to the ten largest clones. The material was peripheral blood, obtained in the third trimester of pregnancy. The receptors come from a female donor with multiple sclerosis, enrolled in a pregnancy study.

This clone has just a few counts. The chain joins TRBV5-4 to TRBJ2-4; TRBD1 matches at 8 bases. This CDR3 contains 13 residues. The V gene's germline CDR1 is SGHNT and CDR2 YYREEE (reference sequence). After removal of 4 bases from V and 7 bases from J, the junction contained 4 bases not matched to a gene. The CDR3 sequence: CASSLRTGNIQYF. DNA for the CDR3: TGTGCCAGCAGCCTCCGGACAGGGAACATTCAGTACTTC.

The chain recombines TRBV4-2 with TRBJ1-2; tentatively, D is TRBD1 (6 bases). CDR3 size: 18 residues. The V gene's germline CDR1 is LGHNA and CDR2 YNFKEQ. Trimming took off 1 base at V and 8 bases at J, with 26 bases between the two ends. CDR3 in amino acids: CASSQVQGLNYGNSGYTF. In DNA, the CDR3 is TGTGCCAGCAGCCAAGTACAGGGATTAAACTATGGTAATTCGGGCTACACCTTC.

The chain carries TRBV7-8 and TRBJ2-7, with D perhaps matching TRBD1 (5 bases). Trimming cost V 3 bases and J 6 bases, with 18 bases left between them. CDR1 is SGHVS and CDR2 is FQNEAQ in the germline V gene. CDR3 size: 15 residues. As DNA, the CDR3 is TGTGCCAGCAGCTTTTTCAGGCAGGGCTCGTCCGAGCAGTACTTC. Encoded protein: CASSFFRQGSSEQYF.

Written as DNA, the CDR3 is TGTGCCAGCAGCTTGCTAAGGACTAGTGGAGCCTACAATGAGCAGTTCTTC. Its protein product is CASSLLRTSGAYNEQFF. The chain uses TRBV7-8 and TRBJ2-1, with 7 bases that match TRBD2. Germline V lookup: CDR1 SGHVS, CDR2 FQNEAQ. V was clipped by 3 bases and J by 2 bases; unmatched bases: 10. This CDR3 contains 17 residues.

The chain combines TRBV6-5 with TRBJ2-7; the match to TRBD1 covers 7 bases. With V trimmed by 0 bases and J by 3 bases, 8 bases remained unmatched. CDR3 length: 16 amino acids. The V gene's germline CDR1 is MNHEY and CDR2 SVGAGI. The CDR3 DNA reads as TGTGCCAGCAGTTACTCCATGACAGGGTGGGGCTACGAGCAGTACTTC. It encodes CASSYSMTGWGYEQYF.

The chain carries TRBV7-2 and TRBJ1-3, with 9 bases identical to TRBD1. V shed 4 bases, J shed 3 bases, and the junction held 4 bases outside the gene matches. Germline CDR1 reads SGHTA; CDR2 reads FQGNSA. This CDR3 comprises 15 residues. The CDR3 sequence: CASSSQGARGNTIYF. DNA for the CDR3: TGTGCCAGCAGCTCACAGGGGGCTCGTGGAAACACCATATATTTT.

J is TRBJ1-1 and V is TRBV6-5, with D possibly being TRBD1 (5 bases). This CDR3 has 12 residues. Germline-derived CDR1 and CDR2 are MNHEY and SVGAGI. Trimming removed 7 bases at V and 5 bases at J, with 11 bases between. The CDR3 spells CASIPGGTEAFF. The CDR3 DNA reads as TGTGCCAGCATTCCGGGGGGGACTGAAGCTTTCTTT.

The chain joins TRBV7-3 to TRBJ2-3, with unresolved D. This CDR3 contains 12 residues. The germline V gene encodes CDR1 SGHTA and CDR2 FQGTGA. Trimming cost V 2 bases and J 4 bases, with 4 bases left between them. CDR3 protein: CASSLSADTQYF. DNA for the CDR3: TGTGCCAGCAGCTTATCTGCAGATACGCAGTATTTT.

The chain uses TRBV2 and TRBJ2-1; 10 nucleotides line up with TRBD1. Losses at the gene ends were 5 bases for V and 8 bases for J; bases not matched to a gene: 6. This CDR3 has 14 amino acids. Germline CDR1 and CDR2: SNHLY and FYNNEI. Here the CDR3 reads CASSRDRGSDEQFF. As DNA, the CDR3 is TGTGCCAGCAGTCGGGACAGGGGTTCCGATGAGCAGTTCTTC.

This chain uses TRBV19 with TRBJ2-1; TRBD2 aligns across 8 bases. Germline V lookup: CDR1 LNHDA, CDR2 SQIVND (reference sequence). This CDR3 region has 13 residues. J gave up 7 bases and V 5 bases, and 4 bases lay outside the gene matches. The CDR3 region has the DNA TGTGCCAGTAGTGTGGTAGCGGGGAATGAGCAGTTCTTC. Its protein is CASSVVAGNEQFF.

The CDR3 sequence: CSTSSGVYGFTEQFF. Here the CDR3 DNA reads TGCAGCACCTCCTCCGGGGTTTACGGTTTCACTGAGCAGTTCTTC. The chain joins TRBV29-1 to TRBJ2-1, with D tentatively TRBD2 (5 bases). The CDR3 runs 15 residues. The ends were cut back, 8 bases at V and 9 bases at J, with 26 bases in the middle. Germline loops: CDR1 SQVTM, CDR2 ANQGSEA.

The chain employs TRBV19 and TRBJ1-5; 8 positions match TRBD1. J lost 2 bases, V lost 10 bases, and 1 base had no gene match. Per germline, CDR1 LNHDA and CDR2 SQIVND (reference sequence). This CDR3 has 12 residues. CDR3 DNA sequence: TGTGCCACGGGACAGGGCAATCAGCCCCAGCATTTT. It translates to CATGQGNQPQHF.

The CDR3 coding sequence is TGTGCCAGCAGTATAACAGGGTTTGAAGGAAACACCATATATTTT. Its translation is CASSITGFEGNTIYF. V usage is TRBV6-5 and J usage is TRBJ1-3; D may be TRBD1 (6 bases). Germline-derived CDR1 and CDR2 are MNHEY and SVGAGI. V was clipped by 5 bases and J by 4 bases, with 15 bases between them. CDR3 size: 15 residues.

This chain uses TRBV25-1 with TRBJ1-6, with D unclear. V was clipped by 5 bases and J by 9 bases, with 17 bases between them. Germline V CDR1 and CDR2: MGHDK, SYGVNS. This CDR3 is built from 15 residues. CDR3 bases: TGTGCCAGCAGTCCCGCGGTCCACGGCGGTTCACCCCTCCACTTT. Protein sequence: CASSPAVHGGSPLHF.

The chain links TRBV30 to TRBJ1-6, with 9 nucleotides matching TRBD1. The ends lost 0 bases at V and 9 bases at J; junction bases unmatched: 6. This CDR3 is built from 15 residues. CDR1 and CDR2 (germline): GTSNPN, SVGIG (reference sequence). CDR3 in amino acids: CAWSVTGTGPSPLHF. In DNA, the CDR3 is TGTGCCTGGAGTGTTACCGGGACAGGGCCTTCACCCCTCCACTTT. The variable domain in full, completed from reference TRBV30 and TRBJ1-6, reads SQTIHQWPATLVQPVGSPLSLECTVEGTSNPNLYWYRQAAGRGLQLLFYSVGIGQISSEVPQNLSASRPQDRQFILSSKKLLLSDSGFYLCAWSVTGTGPSPLHFGNGTRLTVT.

This clone has a single count. The J gene is TRBJ2-2, the V gene TRBV10-3; weak D call: TRBD1 (5 bases). V lost 4 bases to trimming and J lost 0 bases, with 9 bases between them. In germline, CDR1 is ENHRY, CDR2 SYGVKD. The CDR3 covers 15 residues. The CDR3 DNA is TGTGCCATCAGTGGACAGCCCGCGAACACCGGGGAGCTGTTTTTT. It encodes CAISGQPANTGELFF.

The chain links TRBV5-1 to TRBJ1-4; the match to TRBD1 covers 7 bases. The length of the CDR3 is 14 residues. From germline, CDR1 is SGHRS and CDR2 YFSETQ. Losses at the gene ends were 5 bases for V and 5 bases for J; bases not matched to a gene: 6. The DNA of the CDR3 is TGCGCCAGCAGGAACGGACAGGAAAATGAAAAACTGTTTTTT. Protein: CASRNGQENEKLFF.

The chain carries TRBV2 and TRBJ2-3; D perhaps matches TRBD2 (6 bases). Germline V gene sequence: CDR1 SNHLY, CDR2 FYNNEI. V lost 7 bases and J lost 2, with 16 bases in between. CDR3 size: 15 residues. CDR3 residues: CASKSDYDVTDTQYF. CDR3 sequence (DNA): TGTGCCAGCAAATCGGACTACGACGTCACAGATACGCAGTATTTT.

In regard to this clone: The DNA is omitted, as the CDR3 cannot be located on it reliably, and the CDR3 follows TCRdb's listing. The chain carries TRBV7-2 and TRBJ1-2; TRBD1 reflects the table's D call only, with no check against the DNA. The CDR3 is made up of 15 amino acids, end residues included. The V gene's germline CDR1 is SGHTA and CDR2 FQGNSA. CDR3 residues: CASSFGPGQGYGYTF.